The following is a T cell receptor (beta chain) sequence with its context. The entry originates in a study of Graves' ophthalmopathy and Graves' hyperthyroidism. Beta-chain TCR CDR3 regions were amplified from RNA transcripts. First-round RT-PCR used HTBI primers; second-round multiplex PCR followed. One entry per CDR3 protein, called by TCRdb with MiXCR from the multiplex PCR reads. The sample holds about 740,000 distinct CDR3 sequences; approximately 40% are singletons and the top ten take 44%. This CDR3 is 15 amino acids long. Germline V lookup: CDR1 SGDLS, CDR2 YYNGEE. The V end was cut by 0 bases, the J end by 6 bases, with 16 bases between.

This TCR was recovered from an adult man with Graves' ophthalmopathy. Input material: peripheral blood. The V call is TRBV9, the J call TRBJ2-7; possible D gene TRBD2, 5 bases. In nucleotides, the CDR3 is TGTGCCAGCAGCGTAGGTTGGGAGTTGGTCCCCGAGCAGTACTTC. Its translation: CASSVGWELVPEQYF.